These T cell receptor beta chains were read from a single sample in a study of blood T cell repertoires in COVID-19. Using immunoSEQ multiplex PCR, the repertoire was profiled, and TCRdb retains in-frame clones only, with some absent. This sample yields approximately 280,000 clones, of which roughly 90% are seen a single time; 1.9% belongs to the top ten. Sequenced material: PBMCs or T cells enriched from blood (not recorded which). The receptors here all came from a woman in her sixties or seventies who had recovered from COVID-19. The CDR3 runs from the conserved cysteine through the conserved F or W. A D gene is named only where the DNA matches it firmly. Only part of the rows carry a size: once, few, many, or a class if the clone is expanded.

CDR3 DNA	CDR3 protein	V gene	J gene	CDR3 length	clone size	D gene
TGTGCCAGCAGCGTAGGGGGACAGTTGAACACTGAAGCTTTCTTT	CASSVGGQLNTEAFF	TRBV9	TRBJ1-1	15	few	TRBD1
TGTGCCAGCAGTTGGGGACAGGCCACAGGATCACCCCTCCACTTT	CASSWGQATGSPLHF	TRBV3-1/TRBV3-2	TRBJ1-6	15	-	TRBD1
TGTGCCAGCAGCTTAATCCTAGCGGGGGGTAGAAATACGCAGTATTTT	CASSLILAGGRNTQYF	TRBV11-2	TRBJ2-3	16	-	TRBD2
TGTGCCAGCAGCGACTCCCAGGGGGCCAGGCAGCCCCAGCATTTT	CASSDSQGARQPQHF	TRBV5-5	TRBJ1-5	15	-	TRBD1
TGTGCCAGCAGGGGTACTAGCGGGGCTGCCTACGAGCAGTACTTC	CASRGTSGAAYEQYF	TRBV6-5	TRBJ2-7	15	-	TRBD2
-	CASSQNPWGGGALLF	TRBV14	TRBJ2-1	15	-	-
TGCGCCAGCAGCCAAGAGCTTACAGGGACCGGGGAGCTGTTTTTT	CASSQELTGTGELFF	TRBV4-1	TRBJ2-2	15	-	-
TGTGCCTGGAGTGCTAGCGGGAGGGCCCTCTGCAATGAGCAGTTCTTC	CAWSASGRALCNEQFF	TRBV30	TRBJ2-1	16	-	TRBD2
TGTGCCAGCATGTGCTTGCGGGGGCATGACACTGAAGCTTTCTTT	CASMCLRGHDTEAFF	TRBV6-4	TRBJ1-1	15	-	-
TGTGCCATCAGCCGGGACAGGGGATTTGGAGAAAAACTGTTTTTT	CAISRDRGFGEKLFF	TRBV10-3	TRBJ1-4	15	once	TRBD1
TGCGCCAGCAGCCCGGGACAGGGAGTTATCTATGGCTACACCTTC	CASSPGQGVIYGYTF	TRBV5-1	TRBJ1-2	15	-	TRBD1
TGTGCCAGCAATTTGGGCGGGAGGGCCGATGAGCAGTTCTTC	CASNLGGRADEQFF	TRBV5-4	TRBJ2-1	14	few	TRBD2
TGTGCCAGCAGCTTGTCTAGCGGGAGTATAGAGACCCAGTACTTC	CASSLSSGSIETQYF	TRBV5-4	TRBJ2-5	15	-	TRBD2
TGTGCCAGCAGCTTACCTAGCGGGGGCCTGAACACCGGGGAGCTGTTTTTT	CASSLPSGGLNTGELFF	TRBV5-4	TRBJ2-2	17	few	TRBD2
TGTGCCAGCAGCCCCGGGGGAACTAACTATGGCTACACCTTC	CASSPGGTNYGYTF	TRBV28	TRBJ1-2	14	once	-
TGTGCCAGCAGCCCCACTTCTTGGGCCGCTGGAAACACCATATATTTT	CASSPTSWAAGNTIYF	TRBV3-1/TRBV3-2	TRBJ1-3	16	-	-
TGTGCCAGCAGCCCCTCGGGACAGCATCAAGAGACCCAGTACTTC	CASSPSGQHQETQYF	TRBV11-3	TRBJ2-5	15	-	TRBD1
TGTGCCAGCTCCCCAGACAGGGCAGAGACCCAGTACTTC	CASSPDRAETQYF	TRBV18	TRBJ2-5	13	-	TRBD1
TGTGCCAGCAGTTTCGGGACAGGGGGATACGAGCAGTACTTC	CASSFGTGGYEQYF	TRBV27	TRBJ2-7	14	few	TRBD1
TGCGCCAGCAGCTCACCCCGGGGAACCAACACAGATACGCAGTATTTT	CASSSPRGTNTDTQYF	TRBV5-1	TRBJ2-3	16	-	-
TGTGCCATCAGTGAGTCCCGGGACACCACTGAAGCTTTCTTT	CAISESRDTTEAFF	TRBV10-3	TRBJ1-1	14	-	-
TGTGCCAGCAGTTACACGGGGAGCTCCTACGAGCAGTACTTC	CASSYTGSSYEQYF	TRBV6-6	TRBJ2-7	14	-	-
TGTGCTAGTGAAATAGCGGGAGGGTCCTACAATGAGCAGTTCTTC	CASEIAGGSYNEQFF	TRBV12-5	TRBJ2-1	15	-	TRBD2
TGTGCCAGCAGTTCATACAGGCACTACGAGCAGTACTTC	CASSSYRHYEQYF	TRBV6-5	TRBJ2-7	13	-	-
TGTGCCAGCAGCTCAGGGGCCGGAGCTTTCTTT	CASSSGAGAFF	TRBV11-3	TRBJ1-1	11	-	-
TGTGCCATCAGGCGGGAGCGGAACTCCTACGAGCAGTACTTC	CAIRRERNSYEQYF	TRBV10-3	TRBJ2-7	14	-	TRBD2
TGTGCCAGCAGCGTAGTTCCTAGCGCGACAGATACGCAGTATTTT	CASSVVPSATDTQYF	TRBV9	TRBJ2-3	15	once	-
TGTGCCAGCAGTCCGTCGGACTGGACCTACGAGCAGTACTTC	CASSPSDWTYEQYF	TRBV28	TRBJ2-7	14	-	-
TGCGCCAGCAGCTTGGAGCGGCCCCAAGAGACCCAGTACTTC	CASSLERPQETQYF	TRBV5-1	TRBJ2-5	14	-	-
TGTGCCAGCTCACCAGACAGGGGAAAAGGCGACACCGGGGAGCTGTTTTTT	CASSPDRGKGDTGELFF	TRBV18	TRBJ2-2	17	-	TRBD1
TGTGCCAGTAGGCCTACCGGGACAGGGAGGCTGAACACTGAAGCTTTCTTT	CASRPTGTGRLNTEAFF	TRBV19	TRBJ1-1	17	-	TRBD1
TGTGCCAGCAGCCAAGAGGGAACAGGGAGCGGGGAGCTGTTTTTT	CASSQEGTGSGELFF	TRBV3-1/TRBV3-2	TRBJ2-2	15	-	-
TGTGCCATCAGTGAGGACAGCAGTAATGAAAAACTGTTTTTT	CAISEDSSNEKLFF	TRBV10-3	TRBJ1-4	14	-	-
TGTGCCAGCAGCGTAAGGACTAGTGGCTACGAGCAGTACTTC	CASSVRTSGYEQYF	TRBV9	TRBJ2-7	14	-	TRBD2
TGTGCCAGCAGCACCCCCACCTTTGCAGGGCCGGACCACACAGATACGCAGTATTTT	CASSTPTFAGPDHTDTQYF	TRBV7-9	TRBJ2-3	19	-	-
TGCGCCAGCAGCCAGGACCGAGGACAGACCTTTGCTTACGAGCAGTACTTC	CASSQDRGQTFAYEQYF	TRBV4-1	TRBJ2-7	17	-	-
TGTGCCAGCAGTGGGACAGGGAATCCCGCGGAAAAACTGTTTTTT	CASSGTGNPAEKLFF	TRBV27	TRBJ1-4	15	-	TRBD1
TGTGCCAGCAGCCTGAGACCCGGGACTAACGGCGGGACCCAGTACTTC	CASSLRPGTNGGTQYF	TRBV7-8	TRBJ2-5	16	-	TRBD2
TGTGCCAGCAGCTTAGGGTTTGCGGGGGGGTTTAATGAGCAGTTCTTC	CASSLGFAGGFNEQFF	TRBV7-6	TRBJ2-1	16	-	TRBD2
TGTGCCACCAGTGATGAGCTCGGGGAGCTGTTTTTT	CATSDELGELFF	TRBV24-1	TRBJ2-2	12	-	-
TGTGCCAGCAGTGTACTGGTTGAGCCCCAGCATTTT	CASSVLVEPQHF	TRBV2	TRBJ1-5	12	-	-
TGTGCCAGCAGCTTGGAGGGGGCCCTTGAAGCTTTCTTT	CASSLEGALEAFF	TRBV5-8	TRBJ1-1	13	-	TRBD1
TGTGCCAGCAGAAAGGGGGTCGAGCAGTACTTC	CASRKGVEQYF	TRBV6-6	TRBJ2-7	11	-	-
TGTGCCAGCGGGGGGACTAGCGGGAGAGCAGATACGCAGTATTTT	CASGGTSGRADTQYF	TRBV2	TRBJ2-3	15	few	TRBD2
TGCAGTGCTAGTAGACGGGGGTCACCCTACGAGCAGTACTTC	CSASRRGSPYEQYF	TRBV20-1	TRBJ2-7	14	few	-
TGTGCCAGCAGCTTTGCGGGACGGACGAACACCGGGGAGCTGTTTTTT	CASSFAGRTNTGELFF	TRBV7-3	TRBJ2-2	16	-	-
TGTGCCAGCAGCTTAAATGCGCGGAACACTGAAGCTTTCTTT	CASSLNARNTEAFF	TRBV7-3	TRBJ1-1	14	-	-
TGTGCCAGCAGTGGAGGTCTAGCGGGAAGAAGGGATACGCAGTATTTT	CASSGGLAGRRDTQYF	TRBV11-1	TRBJ2-3	16	-	TRBD2
TGCGCCAGCAGCCGCAATTCAGGGGGCACGGATGAAAAACTGTTTTTT	CASSRNSGGTDEKLFF	TRBV5-1	TRBJ1-4	16	-	TRBD1
TGCGCCAGCAGCTTGACTTTCGCGGGAGAGGTCAATGAGCAGTTCTTC	CASSLTFAGEVNEQFF	TRBV5-1	TRBJ2-1	16	-	TRBD2
TGTGCCAGCCAGCTCGGGGACTCTTCAGGCTATGGCTACACCTTC	CASQLGDSSGYGYTF	TRBV6-6	TRBJ1-2	15	-	-
TGTGCCAGCAGCTTGGGACAGAGTAATCAGCCCCAGCATTTT	CASSLGQSNQPQHF	TRBV7-9	TRBJ1-5	14	-	TRBD1
TGTGCCAGCAGCCCCCCTAGCGGAGCCTACGAGCAGTACTTC	CASSPPSGAYEQYF	TRBV3-1/TRBV3-2	TRBJ2-7	14	few	TRBD2
TGTGCCAGCAGCTTCCGACTAGCGGGGGCGCAGGAGACCCAGTACTTC	CASSFRLAGAQETQYF	TRBV9	TRBJ2-5	16	once	TRBD2
TGTGCCAGCAGTTCTCACAGGGTAGCCTCCTACGAGCAGTACTTC	CASSSHRVASYEQYF	TRBV27	TRBJ2-7	15	-	-